A selection of T cell receptor beta chains follows, all from one sample in a study of response to subunit inactivated influenza vaccine. TCRdb ran MiXCR on the RT-PCR reads and lists one entry per CDR3 protein. The table lists about 700,000 distinct CDR3 sequences, around 16% of them singletons. Here the sequenced sample was PBMCs from blood, taken 11 to 12 days after vaccination. The receptor source for this set is a man aged 45-65 years who received an inactivated influenza vaccine. Each CDR3 is given with its conserved first and last residue. Each record gives: J gene, clone size, D gene, V gene, CDR3 DNA, CDR3 protein. The D gene is left open where the match is weak. A clone size is listed for some rows: how often the clone was seen (once, few, many), or a class if it is expanded.

J gene: TRBJ2-7; clone size: NA; D gene: TRBD2; V gene: TRBV5-1; CDR3 DNA: TGCGCCAGCACCCCTAATCCGGGAGGGCCGAACGAGCAGTACTTC; CDR3 protein: CASTPNPGGPNEQYF
J gene: TRBJ2-1; clone size: few; D gene: TRBD2; V gene: TRBV27; CDR3 DNA: TGTGCCAGCAGGGATAGACTAGCGGGGGGCTTTAGCTCCTACAATGAGCAGTTCTTC; CDR3 protein: CASRDRLAGGFSSYNEQFF
J gene: TRBJ2-3; clone size: NA; D gene: NA; V gene: TRBV20-1; CDR3 DNA: TGCAGTGCTCCCAAACCGGCGGCAGATACGCAGTATTTT; CDR3 protein: CSAPKPAADTQYF
J gene: TRBJ1-4; clone size: few; D gene: NA; V gene: TRBV27; CDR3 DNA: TGTGCCAGCTCCCGACGGATTAATGAAAAACTGTTTTTT; CDR3 protein: CASSRRINEKLFF
J gene: TRBJ2-2; clone size: NA; D gene: TRBD1; V gene: TRBV4-3; CDR3 DNA: TGCGCCAGCAGCCAAGACAGGGGGCTTAGCGGGGAGCTGTTTTTT; CDR3 protein: CASSQDRGLSGELFF
J gene: TRBJ1-2; clone size: few; D gene: TRBD1; V gene: TRBV7-9; CDR3 DNA: TGTGCCAGCAGCAAGGACAGGCTCTATGGCTACACCTTC; CDR3 protein: CASSKDRLYGYTF
J gene: TRBJ2-5; clone size: few; D gene: NA; V gene: TRBV7-2; CDR3 DNA: TGTGCCAGCAGCCCCCTCTGGGGCGAGACCCAGTACTTC; CDR3 protein: CASSPLWGETQYF
J gene: TRBJ1-4; clone size: NA; D gene: NA; V gene: TRBV10-3; CDR3 DNA: TGTGCCATCAGAGGTACAACTAATGAAAAACTGTTTTTT; CDR3 protein: CAIRGTTNEKLFF
J gene: TRBJ2-1; clone size: NA; D gene: NA; V gene: TRBV4-2; CDR3 DNA: TGTGCCAGCAGCCAAGCCCGGGAGTACAATGAGCAGTTCTTC; CDR3 protein: CASSQAREYNEQFF
J gene: TRBJ2-1; clone size: NA; D gene: TRBD2; V gene: TRBV6-1; CDR3 DNA: TGTGCCAGCAGTGAGGGACTAGCGGGAGGAGAGTTCTTC; CDR3 protein: CASSEGLAGGEFF